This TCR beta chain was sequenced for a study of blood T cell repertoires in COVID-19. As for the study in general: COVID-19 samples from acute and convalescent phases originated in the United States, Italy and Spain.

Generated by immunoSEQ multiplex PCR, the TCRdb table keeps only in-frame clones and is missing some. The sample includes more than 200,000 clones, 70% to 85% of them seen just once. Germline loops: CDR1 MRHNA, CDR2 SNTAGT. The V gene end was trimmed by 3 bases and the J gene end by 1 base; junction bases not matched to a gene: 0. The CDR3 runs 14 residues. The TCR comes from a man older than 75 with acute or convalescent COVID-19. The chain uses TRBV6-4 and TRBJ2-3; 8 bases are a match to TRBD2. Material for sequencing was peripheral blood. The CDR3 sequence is CASSEAGGTDTQYF. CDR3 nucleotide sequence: TGTGCCAGCAGTGAAGCGGGGGGCACAGATACGCAGTATTTT.